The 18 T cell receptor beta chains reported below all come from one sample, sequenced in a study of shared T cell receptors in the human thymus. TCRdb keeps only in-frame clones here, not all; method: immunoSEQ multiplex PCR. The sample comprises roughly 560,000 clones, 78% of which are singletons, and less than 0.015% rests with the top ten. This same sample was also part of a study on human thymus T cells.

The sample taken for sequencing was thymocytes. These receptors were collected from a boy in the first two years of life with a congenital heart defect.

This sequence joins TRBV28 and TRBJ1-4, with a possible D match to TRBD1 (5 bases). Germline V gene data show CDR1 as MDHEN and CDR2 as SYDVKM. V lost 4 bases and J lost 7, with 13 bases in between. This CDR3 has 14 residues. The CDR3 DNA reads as TGTGCCAGCAGTTCCCCGGGGGAGGGTGAAAAACTGTTTTTT. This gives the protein CASSSPGEGEKLFF. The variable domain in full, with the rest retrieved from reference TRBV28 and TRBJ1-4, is DVKVTQSSRYLVKRTGEKVFLECVQDMDHENMFWYRQDPGLGLRLIYFSYDVKMKEKGDIPEGYSVSREKKERFSLILESASTNQTSMYLCASSSPGEGEKLFFGSGTQLSVL.

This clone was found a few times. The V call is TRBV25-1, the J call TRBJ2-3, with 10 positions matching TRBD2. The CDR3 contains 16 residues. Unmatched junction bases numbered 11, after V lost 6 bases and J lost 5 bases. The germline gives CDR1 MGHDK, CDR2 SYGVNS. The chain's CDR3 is CASSVEREGQVDTQYF. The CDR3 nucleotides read TGTGCCAGCAGCGTCGAGCGGGAGGGCCAGGTAGATACGCAGTATTTT.

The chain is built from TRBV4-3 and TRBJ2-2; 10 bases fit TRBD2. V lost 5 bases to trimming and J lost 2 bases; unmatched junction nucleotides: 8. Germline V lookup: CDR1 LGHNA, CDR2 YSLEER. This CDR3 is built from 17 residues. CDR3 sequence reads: CASSTPTSGANTGELFF. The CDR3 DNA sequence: TGCGCCAGCAGCACCCCCACTAGCGGGGCCAACACCGGGGAGCTGTTTTTT.

CDR3 amino acids: CASSPPGGSGDEQFF. The CDR3 region has the DNA TGCGCCAGCAGCCCCCCGGGCGGGAGTGGCGATGAGCAGTTCTTC. The V call is TRBV4-1, the J call TRBJ2-1; 7 bases fit TRBD2. There are 15 residues in the CDR3. Germline values: CDR1 MGHRA, CDR2 YSYEKL. Trimming removed 4 bases from V and 8 bases from J; junction bases left unmatched: 11.

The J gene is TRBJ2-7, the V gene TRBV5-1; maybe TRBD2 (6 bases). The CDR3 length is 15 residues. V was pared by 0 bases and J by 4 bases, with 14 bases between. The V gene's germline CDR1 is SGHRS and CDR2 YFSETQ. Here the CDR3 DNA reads TGCGCCAGCAGCTTGGGCTCCGGGAGTAGGTACGAGCAGTACTTC. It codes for CASSLGSGSRYEQYF. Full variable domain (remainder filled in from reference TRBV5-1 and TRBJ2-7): KAGVTQTPRYLIKTRGQQVTLSCSPISGHRSVSWYQQTPGQGLQFLFEYFSETQRNKGNFPGRFSGRQFSNSRSEMNVSTLELGDSALYLCASSLGSGSRYEQYFGPGTRLTVT.

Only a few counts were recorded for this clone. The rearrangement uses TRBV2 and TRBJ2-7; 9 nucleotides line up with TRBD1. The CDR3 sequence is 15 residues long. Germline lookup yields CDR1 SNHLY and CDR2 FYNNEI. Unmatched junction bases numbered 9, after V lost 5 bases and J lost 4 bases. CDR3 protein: CASSTMGTGRYEQYF. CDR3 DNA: TGTGCCAGCAGTACAATGGGGACAGGGAGGTACGAGCAGTACTTC.

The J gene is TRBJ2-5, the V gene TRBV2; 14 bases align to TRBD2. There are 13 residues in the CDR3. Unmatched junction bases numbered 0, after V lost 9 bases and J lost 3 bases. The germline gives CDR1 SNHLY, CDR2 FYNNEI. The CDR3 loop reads CARGLAGEETQYF. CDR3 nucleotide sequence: TGTGCCAGGGGACTAGCGGGAGAAGAGACCCAGTACTTC.

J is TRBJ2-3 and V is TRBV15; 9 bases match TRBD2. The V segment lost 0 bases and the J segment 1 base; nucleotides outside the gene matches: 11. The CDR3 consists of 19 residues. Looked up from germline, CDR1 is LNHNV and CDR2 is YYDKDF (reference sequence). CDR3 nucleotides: TGTGCCACCAGCAGAGAGAGGGGTAGCGGGAGAAGGGGCACAGATACGCAGTATTTT. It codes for CATSRERGSGRRGTDTQYF.

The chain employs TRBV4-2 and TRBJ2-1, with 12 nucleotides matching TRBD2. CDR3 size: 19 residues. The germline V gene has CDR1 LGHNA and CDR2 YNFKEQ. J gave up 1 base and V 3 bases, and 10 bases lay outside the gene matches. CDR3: CASSHRLAGEGRSYNEQFF. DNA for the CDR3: TGTGCCAGCAGCCACCGACTAGCGGGAGAGGGAAGATCCTACAATGAGCAGTTCTTC.

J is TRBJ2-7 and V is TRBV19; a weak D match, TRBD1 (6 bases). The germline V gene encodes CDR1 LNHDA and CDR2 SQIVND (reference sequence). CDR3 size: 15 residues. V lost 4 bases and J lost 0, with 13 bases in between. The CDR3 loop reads CASSTTGTLSYEQYF. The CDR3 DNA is TGTGCCAGTAGTACGACCGGGACACTCTCCTACGAGCAGTACTTC.

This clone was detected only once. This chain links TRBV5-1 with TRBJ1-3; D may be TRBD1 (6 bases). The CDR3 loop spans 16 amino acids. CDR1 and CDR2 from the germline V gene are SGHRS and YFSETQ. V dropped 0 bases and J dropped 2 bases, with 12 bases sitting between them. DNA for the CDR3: TGCGCCAGCAGCTTGGCCCAGGGGATGGCTGGAAACACCATATATTTT. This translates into CASSLAQGMAGNTIYF.

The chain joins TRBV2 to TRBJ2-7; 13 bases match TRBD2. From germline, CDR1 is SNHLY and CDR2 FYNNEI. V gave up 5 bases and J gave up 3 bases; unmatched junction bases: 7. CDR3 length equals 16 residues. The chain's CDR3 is CASSFHRLAGGYEQYF. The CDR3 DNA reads TGTGCCAGCAGTTTTCATCGACTAGCGGGAGGCTACGAGCAGTACTTC.

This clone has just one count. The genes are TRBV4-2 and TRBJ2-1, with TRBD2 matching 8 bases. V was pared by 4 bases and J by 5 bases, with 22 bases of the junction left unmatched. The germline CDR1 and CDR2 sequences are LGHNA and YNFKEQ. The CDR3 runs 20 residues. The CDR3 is CASSPPALQGGREGNNEQFF. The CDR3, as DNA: TGTGCCAGCAGCCCCCCTGCCCTCCAAGGTGGACGGGAGGGAAACAATGAGCAGTTCTTC.

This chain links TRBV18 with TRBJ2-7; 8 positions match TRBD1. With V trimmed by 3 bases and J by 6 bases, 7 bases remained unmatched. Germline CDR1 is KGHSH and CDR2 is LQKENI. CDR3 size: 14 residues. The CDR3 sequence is CASSPGQENVEQYF. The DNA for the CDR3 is TGTGCCAGCTCACCGGGACAGGAGAATGTCGAGCAGTACTTC.

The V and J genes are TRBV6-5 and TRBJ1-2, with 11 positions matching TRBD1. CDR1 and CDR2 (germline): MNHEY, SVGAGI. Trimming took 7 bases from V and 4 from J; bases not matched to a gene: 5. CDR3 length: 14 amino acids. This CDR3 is CASTPDRGLYGYTF. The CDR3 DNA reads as TGTGCCAGCACCCCGGACAGGGGGCTCTATGGCTACACCTTC.

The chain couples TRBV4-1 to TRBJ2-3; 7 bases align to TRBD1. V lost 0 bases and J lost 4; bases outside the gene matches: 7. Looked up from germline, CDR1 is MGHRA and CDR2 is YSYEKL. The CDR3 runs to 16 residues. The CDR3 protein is CASSQDRDSTPDTQYF. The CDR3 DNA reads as TGCGCCAGCAGCCAAGATCGGGACAGTACTCCAGATACGCAGTATTTT.

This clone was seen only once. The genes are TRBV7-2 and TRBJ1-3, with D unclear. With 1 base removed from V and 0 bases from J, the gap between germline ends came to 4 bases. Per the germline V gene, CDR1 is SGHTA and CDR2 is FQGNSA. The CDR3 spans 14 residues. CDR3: CASSLGSSGNTIYF. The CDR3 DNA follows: TGTGCCAGCAGCTTAGGGAGCTCTGGAAACACCATATATTTT.

This CDR3 is CASRSNRHTEAFF. The DNA of the CDR3 is TGTGCCAGCAGAAGTAACAGACACACTGAAGCTTTCTTT. The chain has TRBV7-6 and TRBJ1-1; D unclear. CDR1 SGHVS and CDR2 FNYEAQ come from the germline V gene. Trimming took off 6 bases at V and 3 bases at J, with 11 bases between the two ends. This CDR3 contains 13 residues. Variable domain in full (rest from reference TRBV7-6 and TRBJ1-1): GAGVSQSPRYKVTKRGQDVALRCDPISGHVSLYWYRQALGQGPEFLTYFNYEAQQDKSGLPNDRFSAERPEGSISTLTIQRTEQRDSAMYRCASRSNRHTEAFFGQGTRLTVV.